This T cell receptor beta chain was profiled in a study of blood T cell repertoires in COVID-19. Data came from immunoSEQ multiplex PCR; TCRdb stores just in-frame clones and leaves some out. The sample yields roughly 160,000 clones, about 85% seen once. V lost 5 bases and J lost 0; bases outside the gene matches: 5. This CDR3 is 18 amino acids long. Germline V CDR1 and CDR2: SGHKS, YYEKEE (reference sequence). The specimen sequenced was peripheral blood. The chain has TRBV5-5 and TRBJ2-2, with 15 bases lining up with TRBD2. This TCR was recovered from a man in his forties with acute or convalescent COVID-19. This CDR3 is CASRPGLAGGTNTGELFF. The CDR3 DNA is TGTGCCAGCAGACCGGGACTAGCGGGGGGAACGAACACCGGGGAGCTGTTTTTT.